The rows below give T cell receptor beta chains drawn from one sample of a study of blood T cell repertoires in COVID-19. Clones were read by immunoSEQ multiplex PCR, and TCRdb kept only the in-frame ones, dropping some. The sample contains around 270,000 clones, more than 85% of which appear only once. Sequencing used peripheral blood. Receptor source: a person between 18 and 30 years old with COVID-19, enrolled during active disease. Each CDR3 is given with its conserved first and last residue. A D gene is named only where the DNA matches it firmly. Size values are once, few and many counts, or a class for expanded clones, and some rows have none.

v_gene	abundance	j_gene	d_gene	CDR3aa	CDR3nt
TRBV20-1	-	TRBJ2-1	-	CSALVDNEQFF	TGCAGTGCACTAGTCGACAATGAGCAGTTCTTC
TRBV13	once	TRBJ1-2	TRBD1	CASSLGTGDGDGYTF	TGTGCCAGCAGCTTAGGTACAGGGGACGGGGATGGCTACACCTTC
TRBV28	-	TRBJ2-7	-	CASCGTHLRGQYF	TGTGCCAGCTGCGGGACCCACCTACGAGGGCAGTACTTC
TRBV12-5	once	TRBJ2-1	TRBD1	CASSPLSGTGDNEQFF	TGTGCTAGCTCCCCTTTATCCGGGACAGGGGACAATGAGCAGTTCTTC
TRBV4-1	-	TRBJ2-7	-	CASSHRAGTVGGPPQYF	TGCGCCAGCAGCCATCGAGCGGGTACAGTTGGAGGGCCCCCGCAGTACTTC
TRBV5-6	-	TRBJ1-4	-	CASSLGRNEKLFF	TGTGCCAGCAGCTTGGGGCGGAATGAAAAACTGTTTTTT
TRBV24-1	-	TRBJ2-5	-	CATSDFRSSGETQYF	TGTGCCACCAGTGATTTCAGGTCCAGCGGGGAGACCCAGTACTTC
TRBV24-1	-	TRBJ2-7	TRBD2	CATSIAAGGSYEQYF	TGTGCCACCAGTATTGCAGCGGGAGGATCCTACGAGCAGTACTTC
TRBV6-6	-	TRBJ2-7	-	CASREREGGREQYF	TGTGCCAGCCGGGAGAGGGAAGGAGGTCGGGAGCAGTACTTC
TRBV5-1	-	TRBJ2-7	TRBD1	CASSLGGTGYEQYF	TGCGCCAGCAGCTTGGGGGGGACAGGCTACGAGCAGTACTTC
TRBV4-3	-	TRBJ1-2	TRBD1	CASSQGPTGVYGYTF	TGCGCCAGCAGCCAAGGACCAACAGGGGTCTATGGCTACACCTTC
TRBV7-9	-	TRBJ2-1	-	CASSLGVVWGLANFDEQFF	TGTGCCAGCAGCTTGGGCGTCGTATGGGGCCTAGCGAATTTCGATGAGCAGTTCTTC
TRBV7-2	-	TRBJ1-2	-	CASSLESTNYGYTF	TGTGCCAGCAGCTTAGAGAGCACCAACTATGGCTACACCTTC
TRBV6-4	-	TRBJ2-5	-	CASSVSGATMETQYF	TGTGCCAGCAGTGTATCGGGTGCCACTATGGAGACCCAGTACTTC
TRBV7-8	-	TRBJ2-3	-	CASSLGSGDTQYF	TGTGCCAGCAGCCTCGGGAGTGGAGATACGCAGTATTTT
TRBV24-1	-	TRBJ2-3	TRBD1	CATSGHPGTGGSTDTQYF	TGTGCCACCAGTGGTCACCCCGGGACAGGGGGCTCCACAGATACGCAGTATTTT
TRBV4-1	-	TRBJ1-1	-	CASSQDLRALGAEAFF	TGCGCCAGCAGCCAAGATCTTCGGGCCCTCGGGGCTGAAGCTTTCTTT